This T cell receptor beta chain originates from a study of blood T cell repertoires in COVID-19. Trimming took 2 bases from V and 3 from J, leaving 12 bases between them. Germline values: CDR1 SGHKS, CDR2 YYEKEE (reference sequence). The CDR3 consists of 14 residues. Produced via immunoSEQ multiplex PCR; TCRdb's table is partial and in-frame only. Of over 50,000 clones detected, about 90% appear once; the ten largest clones hold approximately 4.7%. The V gene is TRBV5-5, the J gene TRBJ2-7, with no clear D. Source material: peripheral blood. The receptor's source is a human donor in a cohort sampled during active COVID-19. This chain's CDR3 is CASSFSVLVYEQYF. CDR3 nucleotides: TGTGCCAGCAGCTTTTCCGTTTTAGTCTACGAGCAGTACTTC. The full variable domain, rest sourced from reference TRBV5-5 and TRBJ2-7, is DAGVTQSPTHLIKTRGQQVTLRCSPISGHKSVSWYQQVLGQGPQFIFQYYEKEERGRGNFPDRFSARQFPNYSSELNVNALLLGDSALYLCASSFSVLVYEQYFGPGTRLTVT.